This entry lists 32 T cell receptor beta chains sequenced from one sample in a study of T cells in Graves' hyperthyroidism and ophthalmopathy. Amplification yielded TCR beta CDR3 regions, with RNA transcripts as the source. The HTBI primer set drove a first-round RT-PCR of the TCR CDR3. Using its own MiXCR run on the multiplex PCR reads, TCRdb lists one record per CDR3 protein. Of hundreds of thousands of distinct CDR3 sequences listed, about 15% are singletons. Sequenced sample: blood. Source of these receptors: a man younger than 30 with Graves' ophthalmopathy.

The rearrangement uses TRBV30 and TRBJ2-5; possibly TRBD1 for D (6 bases). Germline CDR1 and CDR2: GTSNPN and SVGIG (reference sequence). V lost 2 bases to trimming and J lost 2 bases, with 9 bases between them. The CDR3 extends over 13 amino acids. Here the CDR3 DNA reads TGTGCCTGGAGTCCCGGGACACAAGAGACCCAGTACTTC. Protein sequence: CAWSPGTQETQYF.

This clonotype was seen only a few times. This chain links TRBV5-1 with TRBJ2-1, with D possibly being TRBD2 (7 bases). The V gene lost 0 bases and the J gene lost 4 bases, with 14 bases spanning the gap. This CDR3 contains 16 residues. The V gene's germline CDR1 is SGHRS and CDR2 YFSETQ. CDR3 in amino acids: CASSLAGGGQYNEQFF. CDR3 nucleotide sequence: TGCGCCAGCAGCTTGGCCGGCGGGGGCCAATACAATGAGCAGTTCTTC.

This clonotype was recorded many times. The chain carries TRBV12-3 or TRBV12-4 and TRBJ2-5; 10 positions match TRBD1. The ends lost 6 bases at V and 6 bases at J; junction bases unmatched: 7. CDR3 length: 14 residues. CDR3 in amino acids: CASRAGQGWKTQYF. DNA for the CDR3: TGTGCCAGCAGGGCGGGACAGGGGTGGAAGACCCAGTACTTC.

This clonotype was seen ten or more times. V gene TRBV20-1 combines with J gene TRBJ2-2, with no clear D. Between the trimmed V and J ends, which lost 0 bases and 3 bases, there was a span of 8 bases. CDR1 is DFQATT, CDR2 SNEGSKA, per germline (reference sequence). CDR3 length: 14 amino acids. CDR3 coding DNA: TGCAGTGCTAGAGATCTACAGCACACCGGGGAGCTGTTTTTT. It specifies CSARDLQHTGELFF.

This sequence joins TRBV2 and TRBJ2-2, with TRBD2 matching 10 bases. CDR3 length: 16 amino acids. Germline assignment: CDR1 SNHLY and CDR2 FYNNEI. V lost 6 bases to trimming and J lost 8 bases; unmatched junction nucleotides: 12. CDR3 bases: TGTGCCAGCAGGCGGCTAGCGGGAGCCGTGGGGGGGGAGCTGTTTTTT. Translated: CASRRLAGAVGGELFF.

This clonotype appeared a few times. CDR3 in DNA: TGTGCCAGCAGCCGAAGACAGGGTGAGAAGCAGCCCCAGCATTTT. Amino acid sequence: CASSRRQGEKQPQHF. The chain links TRBV12-3 or TRBV12-4 to TRBJ1-5, with TRBD1 matching 7 bases. The CDR3 consists of 15 residues. V shed 6 bases and J 7 bases; nucleotides not matched to a gene: 12.

This clonotype was counted ten times or more. The chain employs TRBV6-2 or TRBV6-3 and TRBJ2-5, with 7 positions matching TRBD2. Germline CDR1 is MNHEY and CDR2 is SVGEGT. The CDR3 sequence is 15 residues long. The V segment lost 6 bases and the J segment 4 bases; nucleotides outside the gene matches: 11. The CDR3 DNA follows: TGTGCCAGCAGGGTCGCGGGAGTCACAAGAGAGACCCAGTACTTC. Protein: CASRVAGVTRETQYF.

Details on this clonotype: It may be a read error: a sequence one base away is much more abundant. The chain is built from TRBV29-1 and TRBJ2-7; 7 bases line up with TRBD1. The J call is doubtful: the DNA matches TRBJ2-1 better. CDR1 and CDR2 from the germline V gene are SQVTM and ANQGSEA. This CDR3 is 13 amino acids long. The CDR3 spells CSVQGQRTYEQFF. CDR3 nucleotides: TGCAGCGTTCAGGGACAGCGGACCTACGAGCAGTTCTTC.

This clonotype was observed a few times. This chain connects TRBV4-2 to TRBJ1-1, with 7 bases fitting TRBD1. The CDR3 extends over 16 amino acids. Germline trimming cut 0 bases from V and 4 bases from J; bases unmatched to any gene: 8. The germline gives CDR1 LGHNA, CDR2 YNFKEQ. Here the CDR3 reads CASSQDEQGEITEAFF. The DNA of the CDR3 is TGTGCCAGCAGCCAAGATGAGCAGGGGGAAATCACTGAAGCTTTCTTT.

V gene TRBV4-1 combines with J gene TRBJ2-7; 7 bases match TRBD2. Trimming removed 3 bases from V and 7 bases from J; junction bases left unmatched: 12. The V gene's germline CDR1 is MGHRA and CDR2 YSYEKL. The CDR3 is made up of 15 amino acids. In DNA form, the CDR3 reads TGCGCCAGCAGCCAGGAGACGGGACTACCTGGTGAGCAGTACTTC. Translation gives CASSQETGLPGEQYF.

This clonotype was detected many times. The V call is TRBV18, the J call TRBJ1-1; no reliable D call. The CDR3 is made up of 13 amino acids. The germline V gene encodes CDR1 KGHSH and CDR2 LQKENI. V lost 2 bases and J lost 0, with 4 bases in between. Written as DNA, the CDR3 is TGTGCCAGCTCACCAACGGTGAACACTGAAGCTTTCTTT. Protein sequence: CASSPTVNTEAFF.

A note on this clonotype: Mismatch with germline at one junction end may stem from a read error. The V gene is TRBV20-1, the J gene TRBJ1-2, with unresolved D. Germline assignment: CDR1 DFQATT and CDR2 SNEGSKA (reference sequence). The CDR3 is 16 residues long. CDR3 sequence: CSAYTEPGATNYGYAF. The CDR3 coding sequence is TGCAGTGCTTACACCGAACCAGGAGCTACTAACTATGGCTACGCCTTC.

This clonotype was counted ten times or more. The CDR3 is CASRDLAGGFSYEQYF. Written as DNA, the CDR3 is TGTGCCAGTAGGGACCTGGCCGGGGGCTTCTCCTACGAGCAGTACTTC. The chain is built from TRBV19 and TRBJ2-7, with D tentatively TRBD1 or TRBD2 (6 bases each). Germline V lookup: CDR1 LNHDA, CDR2 SQIVND (reference sequence). V was shortened by 6 bases and J by 0 bases, with 18 bases between the two germline ends. The CDR3 contains 16 residues.

This clonotype was detected many times. The chain combines TRBV12-3 or TRBV12-4 with TRBJ2-7; weak D call: TRBD1 (6 bases). The V and J ends lost 5 bases and 2 bases respectively, with 19 bases between them. The CDR3 consists of 16 residues. CDR3 nucleotides: TGTGCCAGCAGTCACAACACCGGGACAAGTACCTACGAGCAGTACTTC. Its protein is CASSHNTGTSTYEQYF.

This clonotype was seen repeatedly, ten times or more. The rearrangement links TRBV12-5 to TRBJ1-1; D ambiguous. The CDR3 sequence is 14 residues long. Trimming pared 0 bases from V and 1 base from J, leaving 6 bases between. Germline V gives CDR1 LGHNT, CDR2 FRNRAP. The CDR3 DNA sequence: TGTGCTAGTGGTTTGGTTATCCGGAACACTGAAGCTTTCTTT. It specifies CASGLVIRNTEAFF.

This clonotype was counted ten times or more. V usage is TRBV6-1 and J usage is TRBJ1-2, with 9 bases matching TRBD1. CDR3 size: 13 residues. Germline lookup yields CDR1 MNHNS and CDR2 SASEGT. The junction had 6 bases not matched to a gene; V was cut back by 5 bases and J by 8 bases. CDR3 in DNA: TGTGCCAGCAGTAAGGGACAGGGCTTAGGCTACACCTTC. Amino acids: CASSKGQGLGYTF.

This clonotype showed up many times. This chain joins TRBV25-1 and TRBJ1-5, with D unresolved. The CDR3 totals 14 residues. CDR1 is MGHDK and CDR2 is SYGVNS in the germline V gene. V was trimmed by 3 bases and J by 7 bases, leaving 13 bases between them. CDR3 coding DNA: TGTGCCAGCAGTGAGGCCGGTCGCGGGCAGCCCCAGCATTTT. Residues: CASSEAGRGQPQHF.

This chain uses TRBV19 with TRBJ2-3, with TRBD2 matching over 9 bases. Germline V CDR1 and CDR2: LNHDA, SQIVND (reference sequence). The CDR3 length is 17 residues. V shed 1 base and J 1 base; nucleotides not matched to a gene: 6. CDR3 region: CASSIVERGAGTDTQYF. For the CDR3, the DNA is TGTGCCAGTAGTATAGTGGAGCGGGGGGCCGGCACAGATACGCAGTATTTT.

This clonotype was seen a handful of times. The genes are TRBV10-2 and TRBJ2-1; no clear D gene. The CDR3 is 12 amino acids. Germline V lookup: CDR1 WSHSY, CDR2 SAAADI. Trimming took off 3 bases at V and 4 bases at J, with 4 bases between the two ends. The CDR3 sequence is CASSDQYNEQFF. The CDR3 DNA follows: TGCGCCAGCAGTGATCAGTACAATGAGCAGTTCTTC.

This clonotype has a handful of counts. The chain links TRBV4-1 to TRBJ1-5; 7 bases are a match to TRBD1. This CDR3 spans 15 amino acids. CDR1 MGHRA and CDR2 YSYEKL come from the germline V gene. V shed 2 bases and J 3 bases; nucleotides not matched to a gene: 4. The CDR3 is CASSQQTGLNQPQHF. The DNA of the CDR3 is TGCGCCAGCAGCCAACAGACAGGGCTCAATCAGCCCCAGCATTTT.

This clonotype was picked up a small number of times. V usage is TRBV2 and J usage is TRBJ1-4, with 7 nucleotides matching TRBD1. V lost 3 bases and J lost 0; bases outside the gene matches: 7. Germline lookup yields CDR1 SNHLY and CDR2 FYNNEI. The CDR3 sequence is 17 residues long. The CDR3: CASSDTGAGATNEKLFF. The CDR3 bases are TGTGCCAGCAGTGACACAGGGGCGGGGGCAACTAATGAAAAACTGTTTTTT.

The table lists this clonotype with many counts. The chain combines TRBV10-3 with TRBJ1-1; D call uncertain. Trimming cost V 7 bases and J 8 bases, with 17 bases left between them. The V gene's germline CDR1 is ENHRY and CDR2 SYGVKD. The CDR3 length is 13 residues. The CDR3 nucleotides are TGTGCCATCAAAATGGATCCGCGTGGAGAAGCTTTCTTT. It is translated as CAIKMDPRGEAFF.

A note on this clonotype: The junction shows a germline mismatch at one end, possibly a read error. CDR3 sequence reads: CASSRGTLLRDEQFF. CDR3 coding DNA: TGCGCCAGCAGCCGCGGGACTCTTCTCCGGGATGAGCAGTTCTTC. The chain is built from TRBV11-2 and TRBJ2-1; tentatively, D is TRBD2 (6 bases). This CDR3 has 15 amino acids. Germline lookup yields CDR1 SGHAT and CDR2 FQNNGV. The full variable domain, with the rest looked up from reference TRBV11-2 and TRBJ2-1, is EAGVAQSPRYKIIEKRQSVAFWCNPISGHATLYWYQQILGQGPKLLIQFQNNGVVDDSQLPKDRFSAERLKGVDSTLKIQPAKLEDSAVYLCASSRGTLLRDEQFFGPGTRLTVL.

This clonotype was seen ten or more times. The chain couples TRBV19 to TRBJ1-1, with D hard to call. Looked up from germline, CDR1 is LNHDA and CDR2 is SQIVND (reference sequence). The CDR3 has 14 residues. Trimming cost V 3 bases and J 1 base, with 9 bases left between them. The CDR3 DNA reads TGTGCCAGTAGTATTGGGCGGCCGAACACTGAAGCTTTCTTT. This codes for CASSIGRPNTEAFF.

Many counts were recorded for this clonotype. The chain combines TRBV7-3 with TRBJ2-3, with D perhaps assigned TRBD1 or TRBD2 (7 bases each). Trimming took off 5 bases at V and 6 bases at J, with 15 bases between the two ends. The CDR3 extends over 14 amino acids. Germline assignment: CDR1 SGHTA and CDR2 FQGTGA. CDR3 sequence reads: CASSLQGGRDTQYF. The CDR3 nucleotides are TGTGCCAGCAGCCTTCAGGGGGGGAGGGATACGCAGTATTTT.

This clonotype has a count of ten or more. The J gene is TRBJ2-3, the V gene TRBV7-9; 10 nucleotides line up with TRBD1. The CDR3 sequence is 14 residues long. In germline, CDR1 is SEHNR, CDR2 FQNEAQ (reference sequence). V lost 4 bases and J lost 6; bases outside the gene matches: 4. Here the CDR3 reads CASSWGQGIDTQYF. CDR3 nucleotide sequence: TGTGCCAGCAGCTGGGGACAGGGGATCGATACGCAGTATTTT.

V usage is TRBV10-3 and J usage is TRBJ1-3; 8 bases fit TRBD1. Germline CDR1 ENHRY, CDR2 SYGVKD. The CDR3 length is 19 residues. After removal of 0 bases from V and 0 bases from J, the junction contained 10 bases not matched to a gene. The CDR3 nucleotides are TGTGCCATCAGTGAGTCGCCCTTTCAGGGGGCCATCTCTGGAAACACCATATATTTT. This codes for CAISESPFQGAISGNTIYF.

A remark on this clonotype: One junction end disagrees with the germline gene, perhaps due to a read error. This CDR3 reads CASSYWTSGRSSYNEQLF. CDR3 sequence (DNA): TGTGCCAGCAGTTATTGGACTAGCGGGCGAAGCTCCTACAATGAGCAGCTCTTC. The V gene is TRBV6-9, the J gene TRBJ2-1; 11 bases fit TRBD2. Germline lookup yields CDR1 MNHGY and CDR2 SVAAGI. The CDR3 consists of 18 residues.

The genes are TRBV20-1 and TRBJ1-6; 9 nucleotides agree with TRBD1. The CDR3 covers 15 residues. Germline trimming cut 0 bases from V and 7 bases from J; bases unmatched to any gene: 4. The germline V gene has CDR1 DFQATT and CDR2 SNEGSKA (reference sequence). CDR3: CSARDPGQGNSPLHF. The CDR3 DNA reads as TGCAGTGCTAGAGACCCAGGACAGGGGAATTCACCCCTCCACTTT.

The rearrangement uses TRBV27 and TRBJ2-4; D perhaps matches TRBD2 (7 bases). Per germline, CDR1 MNHEY and CDR2 SMNVEV (reference sequence). The CDR3 runs to 14 residues. Trimming shortened V by 3 bases and J by 7 bases, and 13 bases separated the two germline ends. This chain's CDR3 is CASSLGGRGNIQYF. The CDR3 nucleotides are TGTGCCAGCAGTTTGGGGGGGAGGGGGAACATTCAGTACTTC.

This chain uses TRBV20-1 with TRBJ1-4; no reliable D call. CDR1 is DFQATT and CDR2 is SNEGSKA in the germline V gene (reference sequence). CDR3 size: 13 residues. Trimming removed 5 bases from V and 0 bases from J, with 7 bases in between. CDR3 coding DNA: TGCAGTGCTGAGGAGTCAACTAATGAAAAACTGTTTTTT. The encoded protein is CSAEESTNEKLFF.

This clonotype was seen many times. The V and J genes are TRBV12-3 or TRBV12-4 and TRBJ2-7; D assignment may be TRBD1 or TRBD2 (7 bases each). V was shortened by 7 bases and J by 0 bases, with 16 bases between the two germline ends. CDR3 length: 15 amino acids. CDR3 protein: CASILQGGASYEQYF. CDR3 DNA sequence: TGTGCCAGCATCCTGCAGGGGGGGGCCTCCTACGAGCAGTACTTC.